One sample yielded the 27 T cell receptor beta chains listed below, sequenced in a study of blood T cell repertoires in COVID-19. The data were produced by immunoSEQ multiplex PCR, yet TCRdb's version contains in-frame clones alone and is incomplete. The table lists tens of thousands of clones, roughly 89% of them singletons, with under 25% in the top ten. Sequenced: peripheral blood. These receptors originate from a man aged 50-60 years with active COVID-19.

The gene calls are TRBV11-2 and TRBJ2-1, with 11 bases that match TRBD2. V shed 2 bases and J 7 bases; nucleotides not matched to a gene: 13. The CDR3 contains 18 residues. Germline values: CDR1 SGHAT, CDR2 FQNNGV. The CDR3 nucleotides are TGTGCCAGCAGCTTAAATACACTAGCGGGAGATTTTGGAAATGAGCAGTTCTTC. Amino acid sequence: CASSLNTLAGDFGNEQFF.

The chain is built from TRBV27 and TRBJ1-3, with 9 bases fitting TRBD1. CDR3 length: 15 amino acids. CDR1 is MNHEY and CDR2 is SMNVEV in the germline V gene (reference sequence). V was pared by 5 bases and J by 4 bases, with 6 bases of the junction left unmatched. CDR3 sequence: CASSAGTGNGNTIYF. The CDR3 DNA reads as TGTGCCAGCAGTGCCGGGACAGGGAACGGAAACACCATATATTTT.

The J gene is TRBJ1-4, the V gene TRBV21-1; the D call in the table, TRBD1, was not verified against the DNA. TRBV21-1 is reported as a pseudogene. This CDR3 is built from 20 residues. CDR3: CASSKMGAGTGDAAGEKLFF. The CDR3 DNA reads TGTGCCAGCAGCAAAATGGGGGCCGGGACAGGGGACGCTGCCGGAGAAAAACTGTTTTTT.

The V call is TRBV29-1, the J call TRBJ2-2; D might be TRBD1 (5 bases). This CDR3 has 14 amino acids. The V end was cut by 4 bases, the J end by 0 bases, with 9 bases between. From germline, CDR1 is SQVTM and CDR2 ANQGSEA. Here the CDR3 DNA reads TGCAGCGTTGGAAGGGGAACGAACACCGGGGAGCTGTTTTTT. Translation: CSVGRGTNTGELFF.

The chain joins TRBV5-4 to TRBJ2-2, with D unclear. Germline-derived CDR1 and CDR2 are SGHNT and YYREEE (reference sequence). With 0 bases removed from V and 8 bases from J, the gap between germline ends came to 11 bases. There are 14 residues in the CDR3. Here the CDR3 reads CASSLAVNSGELFF. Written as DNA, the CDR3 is TGTGCCAGCAGCTTGGCCGTCAACTCAGGGGAGCTGTTTTTT.

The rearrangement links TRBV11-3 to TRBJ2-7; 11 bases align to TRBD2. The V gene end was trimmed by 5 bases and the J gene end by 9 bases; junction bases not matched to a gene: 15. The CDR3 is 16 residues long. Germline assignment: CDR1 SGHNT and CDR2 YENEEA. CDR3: CASSPVIAGGGEVQYF. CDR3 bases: TGTGCCAGCAGCCCGGTAATAGCGGGAGGGGGGGAGGTGCAGTACTTC.

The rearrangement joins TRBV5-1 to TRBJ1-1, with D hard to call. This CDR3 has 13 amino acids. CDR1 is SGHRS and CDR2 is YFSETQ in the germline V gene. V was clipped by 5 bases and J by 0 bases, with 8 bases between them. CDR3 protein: CASSPLMNTEAFF. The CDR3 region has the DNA TGCGCCAGCAGTCCACTCATGAACACTGAAGCTTTCTTT.

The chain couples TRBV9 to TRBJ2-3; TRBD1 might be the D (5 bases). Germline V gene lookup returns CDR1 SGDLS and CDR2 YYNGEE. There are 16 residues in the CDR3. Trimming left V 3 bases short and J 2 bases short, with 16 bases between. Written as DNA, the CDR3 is TGTGCCAGCAGCGGTAGTAGGGGAACAGACACAGATACGCAGTATTTT. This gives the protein CASSGSRGTDTDTQYF.

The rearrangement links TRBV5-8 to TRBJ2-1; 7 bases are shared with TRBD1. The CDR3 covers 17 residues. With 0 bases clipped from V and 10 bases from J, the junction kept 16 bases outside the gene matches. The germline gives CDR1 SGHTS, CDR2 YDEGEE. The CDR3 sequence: CASSLGRGLDSSTEQFF. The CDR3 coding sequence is TGTGCCAGCAGCTTGGGCAGGGGGTTAGACTCCTCCACCGAGCAGTTCTTC. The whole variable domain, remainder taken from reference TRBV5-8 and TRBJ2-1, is EAGVTQSPTHLIKTRGQQATLRCSPISGHTSVYWYQQALGLGLQFLLWYDEGEERNRGNFPPRFSGRQFPNYSSELNVNALELEDSALYLCASSLGRGLDSSTEQFFGPGTRLTVL.

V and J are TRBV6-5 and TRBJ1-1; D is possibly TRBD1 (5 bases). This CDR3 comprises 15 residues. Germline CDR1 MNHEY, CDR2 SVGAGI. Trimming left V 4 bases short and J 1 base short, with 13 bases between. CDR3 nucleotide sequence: TGTGCCAGCAGTTGGGGCCTCAGTGGGAACACTGAAGCTTTCTTT. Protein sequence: CASSWGLSGNTEAFF.

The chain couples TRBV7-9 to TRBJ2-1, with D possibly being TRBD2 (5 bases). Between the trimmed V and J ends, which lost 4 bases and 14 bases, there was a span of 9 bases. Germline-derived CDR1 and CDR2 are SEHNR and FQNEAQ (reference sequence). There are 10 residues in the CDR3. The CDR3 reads CASSSGMEFF. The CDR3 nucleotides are TGTGCCAGCAGCTCGGGGATGGAGTTCTTC.

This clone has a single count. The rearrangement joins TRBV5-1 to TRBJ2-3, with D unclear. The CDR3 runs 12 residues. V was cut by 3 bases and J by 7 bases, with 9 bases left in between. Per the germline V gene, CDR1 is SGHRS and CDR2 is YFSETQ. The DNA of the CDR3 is TGCGCCAGCAGCTCAGACTCACATACGCAGTATTTT. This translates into CASSSDSHTQYF.

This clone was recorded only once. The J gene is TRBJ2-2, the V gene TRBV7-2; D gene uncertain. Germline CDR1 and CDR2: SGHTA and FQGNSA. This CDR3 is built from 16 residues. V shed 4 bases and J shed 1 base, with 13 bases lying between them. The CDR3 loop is CASSSLGTENTGELFF. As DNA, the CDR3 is TGTGCCAGCAGCTCGCTGGGCACCGAGAACACCGGGGAGCTGTTTTTT.

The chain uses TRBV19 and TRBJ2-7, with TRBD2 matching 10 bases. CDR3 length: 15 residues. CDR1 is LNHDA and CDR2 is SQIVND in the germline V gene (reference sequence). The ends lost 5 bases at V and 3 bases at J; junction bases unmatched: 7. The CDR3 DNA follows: TGTGCCAGTAGTTTGCCGGGACTAGCGCTCTACGAGCAGTACTTC. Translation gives CASSLPGLALYEQYF. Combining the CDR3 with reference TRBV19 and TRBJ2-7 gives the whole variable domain DGGITQSPKYLFRKEGQNVTLSCEQNLNHDAMYWYRQDPGQGLRLIYYSQIVNDFQKGDIAEGYSVSREKKESFPLTVTSAQKNPTAFYLCASSLPGLALYEQYFGPGTRLTVT.

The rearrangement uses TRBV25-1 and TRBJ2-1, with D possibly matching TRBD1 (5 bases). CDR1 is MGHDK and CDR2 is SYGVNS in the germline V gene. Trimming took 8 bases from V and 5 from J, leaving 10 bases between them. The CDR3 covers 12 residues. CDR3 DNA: TGTGCCAGCGGACATCCTCACAATGAGCAGTTCTTC. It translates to CASGHPHNEQFF.

In nucleotides, the CDR3 is TGTGCCAGCAGTGATGAGTATAGCAATCAGCCCCAGCATTTT. It specifies CASSDEYSNQPQHF. The rearrangement links TRBV6-1 to TRBJ1-5; D remains ambiguous. V lost 3 bases, J lost 0 bases, and 6 bases lay in between. The CDR3 runs to 14 residues. The V gene's germline CDR1 is MNHNS and CDR2 SASEGT.

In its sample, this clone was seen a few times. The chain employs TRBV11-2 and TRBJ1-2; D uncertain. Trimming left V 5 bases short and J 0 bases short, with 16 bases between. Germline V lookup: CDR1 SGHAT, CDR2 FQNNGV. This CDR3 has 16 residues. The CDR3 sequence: CASSPGTSGTNYGYTF. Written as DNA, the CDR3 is TGTGCCAGCAGCCCAGGCACTTCGGGAACTAACTATGGCTACACCTTC.

CDR3 in DNA: TGTGCCAGCAGTAAGGGGGCTGGGGAAAAACTGTTTTTT. Its protein product is CASSKGAGEKLFF. This chain connects TRBV11-3 to TRBJ1-4; 7 bases are shared with TRBD1. The ends lost 6 bases at V and 8 bases at J; junction bases unmatched: 6. The CDR3 runs to 13 residues. The germline gives CDR1 SGHNT, CDR2 YENEEA.

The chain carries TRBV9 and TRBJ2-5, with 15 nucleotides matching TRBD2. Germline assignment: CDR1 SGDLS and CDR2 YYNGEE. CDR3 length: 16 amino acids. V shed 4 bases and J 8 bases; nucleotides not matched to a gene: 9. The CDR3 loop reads CASSPGLAGGIGTQYF. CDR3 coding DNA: TGTGCCAGCAGCCCGGGACTAGCGGGAGGAATAGGAACCCAGTACTTC.

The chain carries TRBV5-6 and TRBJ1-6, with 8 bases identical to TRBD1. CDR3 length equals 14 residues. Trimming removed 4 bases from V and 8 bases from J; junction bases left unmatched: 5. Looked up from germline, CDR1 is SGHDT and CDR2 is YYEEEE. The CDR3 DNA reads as TGTGCCAGCAGCGTGACAGGGGTTTATTCACCCCTCCACTTT. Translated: CASSVTGVYSPLHF. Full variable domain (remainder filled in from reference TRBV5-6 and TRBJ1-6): DAGVTQSPTHLIKTRGQQVTLRCSPKSGHDTVSWYQQALGQGPQFIFQYYEEEERQRGNFPDRFSGHQFPNYSSELNVNALLLGDSALYLCASSVTGVYSPLHFGNGTRLTVT.

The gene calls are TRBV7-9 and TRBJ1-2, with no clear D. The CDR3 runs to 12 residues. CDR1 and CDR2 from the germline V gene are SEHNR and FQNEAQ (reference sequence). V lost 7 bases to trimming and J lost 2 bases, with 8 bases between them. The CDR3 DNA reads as TGTGCCAGCACTGGGGAGAACTATGGCTACACCTTC. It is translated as CASTGENYGYTF.

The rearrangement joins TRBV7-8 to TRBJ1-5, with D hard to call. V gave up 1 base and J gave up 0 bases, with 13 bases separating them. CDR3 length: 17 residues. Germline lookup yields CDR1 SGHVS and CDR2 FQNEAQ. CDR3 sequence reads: CASSLVGFGVSNQPQHF. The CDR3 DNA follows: TGTGCCAGCAGCTTAGTAGGTTTCGGGGTTAGCAATCAGCCCCAGCATTTT.

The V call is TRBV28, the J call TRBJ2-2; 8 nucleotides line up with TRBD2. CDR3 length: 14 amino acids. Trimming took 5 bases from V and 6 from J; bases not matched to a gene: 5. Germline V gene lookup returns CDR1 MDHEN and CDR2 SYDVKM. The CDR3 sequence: CASSTHGGAGELFF. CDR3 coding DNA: TGTGCCAGCAGTACCCACGGGGGGGCCGGGGAGCTGTTTTTT.

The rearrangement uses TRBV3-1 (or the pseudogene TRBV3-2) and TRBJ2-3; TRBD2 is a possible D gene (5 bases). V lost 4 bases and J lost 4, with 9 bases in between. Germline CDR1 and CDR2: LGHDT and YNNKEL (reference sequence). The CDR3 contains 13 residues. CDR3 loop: CASSPSGSDTQYF. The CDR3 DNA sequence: TGTGCCAGCAGCCCCAGCGGTTCAGATACGCAGTATTTT.

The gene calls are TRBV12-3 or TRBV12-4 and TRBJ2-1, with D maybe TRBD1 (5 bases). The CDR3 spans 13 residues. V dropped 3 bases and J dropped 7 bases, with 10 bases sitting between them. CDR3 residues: CASSLIRVNEQFF. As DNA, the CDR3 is TGTGCCAGCAGTTTGATCAGGGTAAATGAGCAGTTCTTC.

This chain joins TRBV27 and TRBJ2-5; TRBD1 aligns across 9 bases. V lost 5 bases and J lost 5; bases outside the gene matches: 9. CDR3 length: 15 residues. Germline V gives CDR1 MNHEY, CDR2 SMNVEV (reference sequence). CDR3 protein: CASSALTGGRETQYF. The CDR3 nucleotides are TGTGCCAGCAGTGCCCTAACAGGGGGCCGGGAGACCCAGTACTTC.

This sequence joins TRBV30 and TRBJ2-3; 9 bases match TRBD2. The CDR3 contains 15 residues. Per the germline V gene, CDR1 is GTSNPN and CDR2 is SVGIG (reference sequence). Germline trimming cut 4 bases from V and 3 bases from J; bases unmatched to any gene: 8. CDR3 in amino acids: CAWTLGGLATDTQYF. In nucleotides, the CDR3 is TGTGCCTGGACCCTAGGAGGACTAGCGACAGATACGCAGTATTTT.